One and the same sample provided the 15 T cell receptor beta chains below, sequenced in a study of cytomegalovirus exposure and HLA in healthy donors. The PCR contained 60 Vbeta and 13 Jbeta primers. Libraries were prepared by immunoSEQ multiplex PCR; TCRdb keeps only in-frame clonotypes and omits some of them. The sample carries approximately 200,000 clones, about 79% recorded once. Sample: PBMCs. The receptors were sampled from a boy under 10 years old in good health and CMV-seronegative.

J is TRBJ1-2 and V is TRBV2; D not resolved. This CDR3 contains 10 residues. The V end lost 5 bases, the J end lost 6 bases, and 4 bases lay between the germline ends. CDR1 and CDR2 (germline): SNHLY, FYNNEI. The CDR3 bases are TGTGCCAGCAGTTATGATGGCTACACCTTC. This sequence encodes CASSYDGYTF.

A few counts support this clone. The chain's CDR3 is CASSAGGLRELFF. CDR3 in DNA: TGTGCCAGCAGCGCGGGGGGGCTGAGAGAGCTGTTTTTT. The genes are TRBV7-9 and TRBJ2-2; 9 nucleotides match TRBD2. CDR1 is SEHNR, CDR2 FQNEAQ, per germline (reference sequence). The trim removed 5 bases at V and 11 bases at J, leaving 6 bases unmatched. The CDR3 contains 13 residues.

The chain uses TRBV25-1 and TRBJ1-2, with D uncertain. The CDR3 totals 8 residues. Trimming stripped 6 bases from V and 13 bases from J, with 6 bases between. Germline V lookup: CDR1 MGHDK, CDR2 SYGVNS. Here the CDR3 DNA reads TGTGCCAGCAGACCACTCACCTTC. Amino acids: CASRPLTF.

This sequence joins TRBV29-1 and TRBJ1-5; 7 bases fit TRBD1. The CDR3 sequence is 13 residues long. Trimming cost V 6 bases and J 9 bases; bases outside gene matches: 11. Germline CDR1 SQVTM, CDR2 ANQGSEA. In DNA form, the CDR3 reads TGCAGCGTAAAACAGGGGTCCGATGGGCCCCAGCATTTT. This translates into CSVKQGSDGPQHF.

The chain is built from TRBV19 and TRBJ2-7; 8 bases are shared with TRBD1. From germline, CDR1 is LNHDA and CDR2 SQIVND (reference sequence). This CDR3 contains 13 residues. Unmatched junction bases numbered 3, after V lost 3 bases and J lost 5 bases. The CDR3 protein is CASSIVQGDEQYF. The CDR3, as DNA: TGTGCCAGTAGTATCGTACAGGGGGACGAGCAGTACTTC.

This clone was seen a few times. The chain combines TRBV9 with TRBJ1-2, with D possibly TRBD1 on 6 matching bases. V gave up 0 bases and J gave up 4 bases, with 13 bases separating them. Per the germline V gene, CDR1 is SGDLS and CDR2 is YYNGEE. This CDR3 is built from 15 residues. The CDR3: CASSVDAGAGYGYTF. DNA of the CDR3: TGTGCCAGCAGCGTAGATGCAGGGGCGGGCTATGGCTACACCTTC.

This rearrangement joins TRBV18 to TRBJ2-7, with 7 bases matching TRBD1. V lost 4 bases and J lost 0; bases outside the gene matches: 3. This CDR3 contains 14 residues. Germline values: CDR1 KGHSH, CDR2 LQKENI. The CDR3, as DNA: TGTGCCAGCTCACTACAGGGGAGCTCCTACGAGCAGTACTTC. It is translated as CASSLQGSSYEQYF.

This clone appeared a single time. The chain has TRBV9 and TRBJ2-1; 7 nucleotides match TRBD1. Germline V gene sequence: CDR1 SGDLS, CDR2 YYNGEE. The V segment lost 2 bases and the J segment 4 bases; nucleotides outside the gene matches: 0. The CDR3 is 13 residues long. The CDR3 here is CASSVGQYNEQFF. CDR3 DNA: TGTGCCAGCAGCGTGGGACAGTACAATGAGCAGTTCTTC. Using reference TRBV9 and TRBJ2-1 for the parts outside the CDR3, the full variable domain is DSGVTQTPKHLITATGQRVTLRCSPRSGDLSVYWYQQSLDQGLQFLIQYYNGEERAKGNILERFSAQQFPDLHSELNLSSLELGDSALYFCASSVGQYNEQFFGPGTRLTVL.

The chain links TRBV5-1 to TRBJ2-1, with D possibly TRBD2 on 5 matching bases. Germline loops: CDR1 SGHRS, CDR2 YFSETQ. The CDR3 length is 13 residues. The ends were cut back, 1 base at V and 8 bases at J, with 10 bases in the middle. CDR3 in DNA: TGCGCCAGCAGCTTGACACCCGGGGATGAGCAGTTCTTC. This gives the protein CASSLTPGDEQFF.

CDR3 sequence reads: CSVGDHRGETQYF. The CDR3 nucleotides are TGCAGCGTCGGAGACCACAGGGGGGAGACCCAGTACTTC. The chain joins TRBV29-1 to TRBJ2-5; TRBD1 agrees at 8 bases. CDR1 is SQVTM, CDR2 ANQGSEA, per germline. The CDR3 runs to 13 residues. V shed 6 bases and J 5 bases; nucleotides not matched to a gene: 8.

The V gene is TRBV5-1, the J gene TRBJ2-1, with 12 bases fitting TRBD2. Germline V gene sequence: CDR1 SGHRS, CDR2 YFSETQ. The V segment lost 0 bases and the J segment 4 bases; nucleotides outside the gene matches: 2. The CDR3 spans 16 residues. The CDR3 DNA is TGCGCCAGCAGCTTGGGAGGACTAGCGGGGTACAATGAGCAGTTCTTC. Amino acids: CASSLGGLAGYNEQFF.

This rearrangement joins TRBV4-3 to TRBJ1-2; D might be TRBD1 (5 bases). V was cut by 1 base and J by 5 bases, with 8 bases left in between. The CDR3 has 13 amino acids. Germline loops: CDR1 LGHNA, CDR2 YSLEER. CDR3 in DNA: TGCGCCAGCAGCCAAGTTCGGGGGTATGGCTACACCTTC. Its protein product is CASSQVRGYGYTF.

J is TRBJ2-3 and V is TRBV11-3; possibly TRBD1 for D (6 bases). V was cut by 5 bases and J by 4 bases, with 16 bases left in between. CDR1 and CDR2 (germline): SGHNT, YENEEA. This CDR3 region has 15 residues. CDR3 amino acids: CASSEGLGAADTQYF. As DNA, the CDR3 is TGTGCCAGCAGCGAGGGGTTGGGGGCCGCAGATACGCAGTATTTT.

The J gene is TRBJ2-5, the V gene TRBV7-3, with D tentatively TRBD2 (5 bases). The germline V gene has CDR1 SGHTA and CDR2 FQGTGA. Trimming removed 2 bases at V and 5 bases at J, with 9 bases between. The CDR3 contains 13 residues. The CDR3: CASSLGPGETQYF. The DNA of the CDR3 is TGTGCCAGCAGCTTAGGGCCGGGGGAGACCCAGTACTTC. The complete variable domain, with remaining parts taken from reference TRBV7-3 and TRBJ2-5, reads GAGVSQTPSNKVTEKGKYVELRCDPISGHTALYWYRQSLGQGPEFLIYFQGTGAADDSGLPNDRFFAVRPEGSVSTLKIQRTERGDSAVYLCASSLGPGETQYFGPGTRLLVL.

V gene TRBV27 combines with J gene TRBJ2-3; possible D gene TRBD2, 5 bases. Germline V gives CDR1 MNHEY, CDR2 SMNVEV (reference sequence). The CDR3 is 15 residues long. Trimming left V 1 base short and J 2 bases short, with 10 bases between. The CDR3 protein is CASSLLTGSTDTQYF. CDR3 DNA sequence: TGTGCCAGCAGTTTATTAACGGGGTCCACAGATACGCAGTATTTT.